One sample yielded the 20 T cell receptor beta chains listed below, sequenced in a study of T cell repertoires in cytomegalovirus infection. The antigens these receptors bind are not known. From the reads, TCRdb called clonotypes with MiXCR, one entry per CDR3 protein. The profile shows over 100,000 distinct CDR3 sequences, around 28% of them singletons. Sequenced here: CD8+ T cells from cultured PBMCs, sampled from culture after CMV antigen stimulation. These receptors were obtained from a human donor in good health (CMV status not recorded). Some clones in this sample may be carry-over from other donors' samples.

This clonotype has ten or more counts. The V and J genes are TRBV2 and TRBJ2-5; TRBD1 might be the D (6 bases). Trimming cost V 0 bases and J 4 bases, with 9 bases left between them. Germline-derived CDR1 and CDR2 are SNHLY and FYNNEI. CDR3 size: 14 residues. CDR3 DNA: TGTGCCAGCAGTGAAGCCAGCAGGGGAGAGACCCAGTACTTC. This translates into CASSEASRGETQYF.

This clonotype has a count of ten or more. The chain joins TRBV20-1 to TRBJ2-7; TRBD2 aligns across 10 bases. This CDR3 has 13 residues. Losses at the gene ends were 6 bases for V and 5 bases for J; bases not matched to a gene: 7. Looked up from germline, CDR1 is DFQATT and CDR2 is SNEGSKA (reference sequence). The CDR3 DNA reads as TGCAGTGCGATACTAGCGGGGTTCGACGAGCAGTACTTC. It specifies CSAILAGFDEQYF.

The chain couples TRBV27 to TRBJ2-7; D not certain. CDR1 MNHEY and CDR2 SMNVEV come from the germline V gene (reference sequence). CDR3 length: 14 residues. Trimming took off 0 bases at V and 3 bases at J, with 9 bases between the two ends. Here the CDR3 reads CASSLSIQLYEQYF. The CDR3 bases are TGTGCCAGCAGTTTATCGATACAGCTCTACGAGCAGTACTTC.

This clonotype has at least ten counts. The chain carries TRBV12-3 or TRBV12-4 and TRBJ1-4; 9 bases line up with TRBD1. V lost 6 bases, J lost 8 bases, and 10 bases stayed unmatched. CDR3 size: 15 residues. The CDR3 sequence: CASSSSGTGTEKLFF. For the CDR3, the DNA is TGTGCCAGCAGCTCGTCCGGGACAGGGACGGAAAAACTGTTTTTT.

This clonotype is a singleton in its sample. This chain joins TRBV20-1 and TRBJ1-4, with D hard to call. Looked up from germline, CDR1 is DFQATT and CDR2 is SNEGSKA (reference sequence). The germline V and J ends were trimmed by 6 bases and 6 bases, with 11 bases remaining between them. This CDR3 contains 12 residues. The CDR3 here is CSATDGYEKLFF. As DNA, the CDR3 is TGCAGTGCCACGGATGGTTATGAAAAACTGTTTTTT.

This clonotype was counted many times. The V gene is TRBV29-1, the J gene TRBJ2-1; D perhaps matches TRBD2 (5 bases). There are 13 residues in the CDR3. Per the germline V gene, CDR1 is SQVTM and CDR2 is ANQGSEA. Trimming took off 2 bases at V and 3 bases at J, with 8 bases between the two ends. The CDR3 bases are TGCAGCGTTGAACGGGGTGGCTACAATGAGCAGTTCTTC. It encodes CSVERGGYNEQFF.

The chain employs TRBV12-5 and TRBJ1-4, with D uncertain. This CDR3 has 15 residues. V shed 5 bases and J shed 3 bases, with 13 bases lying between them. Germline V lookup: CDR1 LGHNT, CDR2 FRNRAP. The CDR3 nucleotides read TGTGCTAGTGGTCCATTCCCTCCATCTAATGAAAAACTGTTTTTT. This translates into CASGPFPPSNEKLFF.

Details on this clonotype: At one boundary the junction diverges from the germline segment, which might be a read error. CDR3 protein: CASSPPSSGGAWDF. Here the CDR3 DNA reads TGTGCCAGCAGTCCCCCCTCTAGCGGGGGGGCCTGGGACTTC. The chain recombines TRBV2 with TRBJ2-5, with 12 bases aligning to TRBD2. Germline-derived CDR1 and CDR2 are SNHLY and FYNNEI. The CDR3 consists of 14 residues.

The chain joins TRBV20-1 to TRBJ1-6; no reliable D call. Trimming shortened V by 3 bases and J by 9 bases, and 21 bases separated the two germline ends. Germline CDR1 and CDR2: DFQATT and SNEGSKA (reference sequence). The CDR3 is 16 residues long. CDR3 sequence reads: CSASDPKLPGISPLHF. In DNA form, the CDR3 reads TGCAGTGCTAGCGACCCCAAACTCCCCGGCATTTCACCCCTCCACTTT.

CDR3 DNA: TGTGCCAGCAGCCAAGATCCTGGGTGGCAGACCTCTGGAAACACCATATATTTT. It encodes CASSQDPGWQTSGNTIYF. The chain couples TRBV3-1 to TRBJ1-3, with D unresolved. Trimming removed 0 bases from V and 0 bases from J, with 15 bases in between. The CDR3 consists of 18 residues. Germline lookup yields CDR1 LGHDT and CDR2 YNNKEL (reference sequence).

This clonotype showed up just a few times. The chain employs TRBV11-2 and TRBJ1-2; TRBD1 matches 7 bases. Germline values: CDR1 SGHAT, CDR2 FQNNGV. There are 16 residues in the CDR3. V lost 2 bases to trimming and J lost 6 bases; unmatched junction nucleotides: 12. The CDR3 spells CASSLTGAGGPNGYTF. In nucleotides, the CDR3 is TGTGCCAGCAGCTTAACTGGGGCAGGGGGTCCGAATGGCTACACCTTC.

This clonotype showed up just a few times. This chain uses TRBV6-5 with TRBJ2-7, with D maybe TRBD2 (6 bases). This CDR3 has 14 residues. The ends were cut back, 2 bases at V and 4 bases at J, with 12 bases in the middle. Looked up from germline, CDR1 is MNHEY and CDR2 is SVGAGI. CDR3 bases: TGTGCCAGCAGTTACGGATATGGAGGGTACGAGCAGTACTTC. This sequence encodes CASSYGYGGYEQYF.

The chain carries TRBV9 and TRBJ1-6; tentatively, D is TRBD1 (5 bases). The CDR3 spans 15 residues. The V end lost 0 bases, the J end lost 5 bases, and 9 bases lay between the germline ends. CDR1 SGDLS and CDR2 YYNGEE come from the germline V gene. CDR3 bases: TGTGCCAGCAGCGTAGAACCAGGGAATAATTCACCCCTCCACTTT. Amino acids: CASSVEPGNNSPLHF.

This clonotype has a handful of counts. The chain combines TRBV28 with TRBJ2-3; tentatively, D is TRBD2 (7 bases). V was shortened by 5 bases and J by 4 bases, with 34 bases between the two germline ends. The germline CDR1 and CDR2 sequences are MDHEN and SYDVKM. This CDR3 has 21 residues. This CDR3 reads CASSPTSLSGATSETPDTQYF. In DNA, the CDR3 is TGTGCCAGCAGTCCTACTTCCCTCTCGGGGGCAACTAGCGAGACGCCAGATACGCAGTATTTT.

V and J are TRBV7-2 and TRBJ2-7; tentatively, D is TRBD1 or TRBD2 (6 bases each). CDR1 SGHTA and CDR2 FQGNSA come from the germline V gene. The V and J ends lost 3 bases and 4 bases respectively, with 19 bases between them. The CDR3 loop spans 16 amino acids. CDR3 protein: CASSFSGRGAWYEQYF. Here the CDR3 DNA reads TGTGCCAGCAGCTTTAGCGGTAGGGGGGCCTGGTACGAGCAGTACTTC.

This chain links TRBV5-1 with TRBJ1-6, with D maybe TRBD1 (5 bases). Germline assignment: CDR1 SGHRS and CDR2 YFSETQ. Trimming cost V 4 bases and J 9 bases, with 17 bases left between them. This CDR3 has 15 amino acids. The CDR3 nucleotides are TGCGCCAGCAGCCAAGACGGGGGTGGGAGTTCACCCCTCCACTTT. Amino acid sequence: CASSQDGGGSSPLHF. The full variable domain, its missing parts supplied by reference TRBV5-1 and TRBJ1-6, is KAGVTQTPRYLIKTRGQQVTLSCSPISGHRSVSWYQQTPGQGLQFLFEYFSETQRNKGNFPGRFSGRQFSNSRSEMNVSTLELGDSALYLCASSQDGGGSSPLHFGNGTRLTVT.

J is TRBJ1-1 and V is TRBV2; the D gene is possibly TRBD1 (6 bases). The CDR3 is 14 amino acids. The ends were cut back, 4 bases at V and 4 bases at J, with 13 bases in the middle. The V gene's germline CDR1 is SNHLY and CDR2 FYNNEI. CDR3 region: CASSALTGITEAFF. As DNA, the CDR3 is TGTGCCAGCAGTGCCTTAACAGGGATCACTGAAGCTTTCTTT. Complete variable domain (other parts from reference TRBV2 and TRBJ1-1): EPEVTQTPSHQVTQMGQEVILRCVPISNHLYFYWYRQILGQKVEFLVSFYNNEISEKSEIFDDQFSVERPDGSNFTLKIRSTKLEDSAMYFCASSALTGITEAFFGQGTRLTVV.

In its sample, this clonotype was seen a few times. This chain links TRBV7-9 with TRBJ2-7; D is unresolved. Trimming stripped 5 bases from V and 2 bases from J, with 13 bases between. The germline CDR1 and CDR2 sequences are SEHNR and FQNEAQ (reference sequence). The CDR3 totals 14 residues. The CDR3 is CASSPGHPPYEQYF. The DNA of the CDR3 is TGTGCCAGCAGCCCGGGTCATCCACCCTACGAGCAGTACTTC. The variable domain in full, with the rest retrieved from reference TRBV7-9 and TRBJ2-7, is DTGVSQNPRHKITKRGQNVTFRCDPISEHNRLYWYRQTLGQGPEFLTYFQNEAQLEKSRLLSDRFSAERPKGSFSTLEIQRTEQGDSAMYLCASSPGHPPYEQYFGPGTRLTVT.

The genes are TRBV15 and TRBJ2-3; 7 bases fit TRBD2. CDR1 is LNHNV and CDR2 is YYDKDF in the germline V gene (reference sequence). The CDR3 is made up of 15 amino acids. Trimming cost V 0 bases and J 7 bases; bases outside gene matches: 7. The CDR3 region has the DNA TGTGCCACCAGCAGAGATTCAACTAGCGTCAATACGCAGTATTTT. Amino acids: CATSRDSTSVNTQYF.

This clonotype was seen only a few times. The chain couples TRBV12-3 or TRBV12-4 to TRBJ1-1; D is perhaps TRBD1 (5 bases). The V and J ends lost 5 bases and 3 bases respectively, with 10 bases between them. The CDR3 is made up of 13 amino acids. DNA for the CDR3: TGTGCCAGCAGTCTACAGGTTCACACTGAAGCTTTCTTT. Translation gives CASSLQVHTEAFF.